The clone carrying this T cell receptor beta chain was seen more than once but under ten times. The trim removed 1 base at V and 8 bases at J, leaving 11 bases unmatched. CDR3 length equals 17 residues. The V gene's germline CDR1 is SGHRS and CDR2 YFSETQ. This sample stems from a study of cytomegalovirus exposure and HLA in healthy donors. PCR involved 60 Vbeta and 13 Jbeta primers. Assay: immunoSEQ multiplex PCR; the TCRdb copy retains only in-frame clones and omits some. Of around 140,000 clones listed, about 80% are singletons. The receptor was derived from a man aged 40-49 years in good health and CMV-seronegative. The gene calls are TRBV5-1 and TRBJ2-1; 11 bases map to TRBD2. Sequencing input: PBMCs. Here the CDR3 DNA reads TGCGCCAGCAGCTTGCCTTTACTAGCGGGGGCCCAGGATGAGCAGTTCTTC. Its protein is CASSLPLLAGAQDEQFF.